A selection of T cell receptor beta chains follows, all from one sample in a study of immune evolution from preneoplasia to lung adenocarcinoma. The assay was immunoSEQ multiplex PCR, and TCRdb's table has in-frame clones only and misses some. Among 1,800 or so clones listed, about four fifths were seen once. The sample taken for sequencing was FFPE invasive lung adenocarcinoma tissue. These receptors were collected from a person in their fifties with lung adenocarcinoma. The CDR3 runs from the conserved cysteine through the conserved F or W.

V gene,CDR3 protein
TRBV6-4,CASRGSRPQHF
TRBV5-6,CASSYTGRNRTQYF
TRBV5-1,CASSRRLGSPGSYEQYF
TRBV2,CASSEAPSGNYNEQFF
TRBV19,CASSHGQGTIYEQYF
TRBV4-3,CASSQVGSGATNEKLFF
TRBV6-5,CASSYDRNTEAFF
TRBV28,CASSLRGAAGVYEQYF
TRBV28,CASSFLSGTDTQYF
TRBV20-1,CSAGQEEQYF
TRBV4-1,CASSQDLSGGAYEQYF
TRBV2,CASSETGMDYGYTF
TRBV29-1,CSVGKRDPGYHEQYF
TRBV6-5,CASSYSRTGWSDTQYF
TRBV5-4,CASSSNEGPDTQYF
TRBV6-1,CASSGTGGGVNTEAFF
TRBV27,CASSWQANEKLFF
TRBV19,CASSRMGGSVTGELFF
TRBV5-6,CASKLGELAGVNEQFF
TRBV7-3,CASSFSTGLTDTQYF
TRBV10-3,CAISDPGQGITEAFF
TRBV7-6,CASSLAPDKSYEQYF
TRBV19,CASSTYKSYEQYF
TRBV6-5,CASIPTGGVLDTQYF
TRBV11-3,CASSRLGGSGYNEQFF
TRBV18,CASSPFFIRLAGRPTYNEQFF
TRBV2,CASSEDPRVYGYTF
TRBV10-1,CASSGPTDTQYF
TRBV7-3,CASSLAGPYNEQFF
TRBV20-1,CSATRHGYTF
TRBV18,CASSPVDNSPLHF
TRBV5-1,CASSPGQANYGYTF
TRBV28,CASSSRGTGELFF
TRBV29-1,CSAVGTSGDPGEQFF
TRBV6-1,CASSAGPYGGNTIYF
TRBV23-1,CAPYVDRGTEAFF
TRBV11-3,CASKDRVLNEQFF
TRBV7-2,CATRGGRYQETQYF